This T cell receptor (beta chain) was retrieved from a study of shared clonotypes between healthy human individuals. Unsorted samples, those not sorted, used some 89 million PBMCs for genomic DNA. The deep-level immunoSEQ assay was used. Several immunoSEQ 96-well plates shared each subset's DNA, each plate a replicate. As handled by the study authors: Filtering differed since immunoSEQ provided only junctions, with no quality scores. Libraries were prepared by immunoSEQ multiplex PCR; TCRdb keeps only in-frame clonotypes and omits some of them. That table gives V, J and clone size, and the DNA gave D and trimming. The data show about 530,000 clones, about 79% seen once. Germline CDR1 and CDR2: SGHTA and FQGTGA. This CDR3 has 16 amino acids. Trimming cost V 3 bases and J 5 bases; bases outside gene matches: 6.

The receptor was isolated from a woman between 40 and 55 years old in good health. Some clones in this sample may be carry-over from other donors' samples. The chain carries TRBV7-3 and TRBJ2-1; 11 bases align to TRBD2. Sequenced sample: PBMCs. The CDR3 loop reads CASSFAGTSGHNEQFF. The CDR3 DNA reads as TGTGCCAGCAGCTTCGCCGGGACTAGCGGTCACAATGAGCAGTTCTTC. The whole variable domain, remainder taken from reference TRBV7-3 and TRBJ2-1, is GAGVSQTPSNKVTEKGKYVELRCDPISGHTALYWYRQSLGQGPEFLIYFQGTGAADDSGLPNDRFFAVRPEGSVSTLKIQRTERGDSAVYLCASSFAGTSGHNEQFFGPGTRLTVL.